These 9 T cell receptor beta chains share one sample of origin, sequenced in a study of human T cells and chemical hapten exposure. The sample's time point: patch test 2, 6 weeks after DPC sensitization. Specified treatment: therapeutic diphenylcyclopropenone sensitization with weekly scalp DPC. TCRdb reanalysed the RACE reads using MiXCR and keeps one entry per CDR3 protein. The sample contains approximately 100,000 distinct CDR3 sequences, roughly 10% of which appear only once. The sample here was whole blood, taken in connection with sensitization to the hapten diphenylcyclopropenone (DPC). The origin of the receptors is a woman in her 40s with alopecia areata. Some clones in this sample may be carry-over from other donors' samples.

This clonotype has at least ten counts. The rearrangement uses TRBV4-2 and TRBJ2-7; unclear D gene. The V gene lost 4 bases and the J gene lost 2 bases, with 9 bases spanning the gap. CDR3 size: 13 residues. Per germline, CDR1 LGHNA and CDR2 YNFKEQ. DNA for the CDR3: TGTGCCAGCAGCCGAGACACACCCTACGAGCAGTACTTC. Amino acid sequence: CASSRDTPYEQYF.

The chain has TRBV12-3 or TRBV12-4 and TRBJ2-5; unclear D gene. Trimming removed 6 bases from V and 2 bases from J, with 10 bases in between. The CDR3 spans 13 residues. The CDR3 loop reads CASRIQPQETQYF. CDR3 DNA sequence: TGTGCCAGCAGGATACAGCCTCAAGAGACCCAGTACTTC.

This chain uses TRBV11-2 with TRBJ1-5; possibly TRBD1 for D (6 bases). This CDR3 region has 15 residues. V was clipped by 2 bases and J by 5 bases, with 13 bases between them. Germline values: CDR1 SGHAT, CDR2 FQNNGV. This chain's CDR3 is CASSLTGTSDQPQHF. In DNA form, the CDR3 reads TGTGCCAGCAGCTTAACCGGGACATCCGATCAGCCCCAGCATTTT.

The rearrangement uses TRBV29-1 and TRBJ2-5, with 10 bases that match TRBD1. The V and J ends lost 0 bases and 4 bases, in that order; junction bases with no gene match: 5. Germline CDR1 and CDR2: SQVTM and ANQGSEA. This CDR3 is built from 15 residues. As DNA, the CDR3 is TGCAGCGTTGAAGATGGGACAGGGGTTCGAGAGACCCAGTACTTC. Translation: CSVEDGTGVRETQYF.

At least ten counts were recorded for this clonotype. This chain uses TRBV7-9 with TRBJ2-5; perhaps TRBD2 as D (6 bases). Germline V gives CDR1 SEHNR, CDR2 FQNEAQ (reference sequence). This CDR3 spans 15 amino acids. The V end was cut by 5 bases, the J end by 3 bases, with 16 bases between. As DNA, the CDR3 is TGTGCCAGCAGCCCCGAGGGACTGGAAGAAGAGACCCAGTACTTC. Its translation: CASSPEGLEEETQYF.

This clonotype has at least ten counts. CDR3 DNA sequence: TGTGCCAGCAGTTACTCGGGCAGCGACACAGATACGCAGTATTTT. It yields the protein CASSYSGSDTDTQYF. This chain connects TRBV6-5 to TRBJ2-3; D is undetermined. CDR3 length: 15 residues. V was cut by 0 bases and J by 2 bases, with 9 bases left in between. Germline CDR1 reads MNHEY; CDR2 reads SVGAGI.

This sequence joins TRBV7-2 and TRBJ2-7; D is tentatively TRBD1 or TRBD2 (5 bases each). The V gene's germline CDR1 is SGHTA and CDR2 FQGNSA. The V and J ends lost 5 bases and 2 bases respectively, with 16 bases between them. The CDR3 extends over 15 amino acids. The CDR3 sequence is CASSRFGDATYEQYF. The CDR3 DNA is TGTGCCAGCAGCCGCTTTGGGGACGCCACCTACGAGCAGTACTTC.

The chain couples TRBV28 to TRBJ2-3, with 7 nucleotides matching TRBD2. Germline loops: CDR1 MDHEN, CDR2 SYDVKM. V was clipped by 4 bases and J by 3 bases; unmatched bases: 7. CDR3 length: 15 residues. Here the CDR3 reads CASSSPSGGTDTQYF. The DNA for the CDR3 is TGTGCCAGCAGTTCCCCGTCGGGGGGTACAGATACGCAGTATTTT. The complete variable domain, with remaining parts taken from reference TRBV28 and TRBJ2-3, reads DVKVTQSSRYLVKRTGEKVFLECVQDMDHENMFWYRQDPGLGLRLIYFSYDVKMKEKGDIPEGYSVSREKKERFSLILESASTNQTSMYLCASSSPSGGTDTQYFGPGTRLTVL.

V gene TRBV7-9 combines with J gene TRBJ1-1; D possibly corresponds to TRBD1 (6 bases). V was shortened by 5 bases and J by 4 bases, with 17 bases between the two germline ends. The germline V gene has CDR1 SEHNR and CDR2 FQNEAQ (reference sequence). This CDR3 region has 15 residues. The CDR3 spells CASSPVGGLGTEAFF. CDR3 DNA sequence: TGTGCCAGCAGCCCAGTGGGGGGGCTCGGCACTGAAGCTTTCTTT.